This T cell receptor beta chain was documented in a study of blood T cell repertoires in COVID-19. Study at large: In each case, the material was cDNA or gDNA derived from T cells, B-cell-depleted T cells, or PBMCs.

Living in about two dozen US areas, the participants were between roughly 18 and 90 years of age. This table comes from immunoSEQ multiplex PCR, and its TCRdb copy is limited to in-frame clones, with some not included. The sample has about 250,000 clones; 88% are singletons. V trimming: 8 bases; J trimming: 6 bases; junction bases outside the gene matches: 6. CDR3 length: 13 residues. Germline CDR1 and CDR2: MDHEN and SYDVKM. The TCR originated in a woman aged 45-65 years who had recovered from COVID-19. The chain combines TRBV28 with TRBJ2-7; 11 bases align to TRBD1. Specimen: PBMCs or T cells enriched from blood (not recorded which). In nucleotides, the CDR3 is TGTGCCAGCGGAGCGGACAGGGGGCCCGAGCAGTACTTC. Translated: CASGADRGPEQYF.